A selection of T cell receptor beta chains follows, all from one sample in a study of shared clonotypes between healthy human individuals. The table came from immunoSEQ multiplex PCR; TCRdb's copy has only in-frame clones and leaves some out. The data contain 2 million to 2.5 million clones, roughly 93% of them singletons. Source material: naive CD4+ T cells from PBMCs. The receptors derive from a man between 18 and 29 years old in good health. Some clones in this sample may be carry-over from other donors' samples. CDR3s include the opening cysteine and the closing phenylalanine or tryptophan. Fields, in order: D gene, V gene, J gene, CDR3 length, clone size, CDR3 protein, CDR3 DNA. D genes are given only for firm matches. Not every row has a clone size; where given, it reads once, few, many or a size class.

-	TRBV2	TRBJ1-2	15	-	CASSSPRGKDYGYTF	TGTGCCAGCAGTTCCCCCCGGGGGAAGGACTATGGCTACACCTTC
-	TRBV18	TRBJ1-4	13	-	CASHPGGGEKLFF	TGTGCCAGTCATCCAGGCGGGGGGGAGAAACTGTTTTTT
-	TRBV11-3	TRBJ2-7	13	-	CASSLGLGNRQYF	TGTGCCAGCAGCTTAGGGCTGGGAAACCGACAGTACTTC
-	TRBV6-1	TRBJ2-3	12	-	CASGGGPDTQYF	TGTGCCAGCGGCGGAGGCCCCGATACGCAGTATTTT
-	TRBV5-4	TRBJ1-5	13	-	CASSGGKDQPQHF	TGTGCCAGCAGCGGGGGGAAAGATCAGCCCCAGCATTTT
TRBD1	TRBV7-8	TRBJ2-2	17	-	CASSLMLGQGGVGELFF	TGTGCCAGCAGCTTAATGTTGGGACAGGGAGGTGTCGGGGAGCTGTTTTTT
-	TRBV14	TRBJ2-3	15	-	CASSPNKGSTDTQYF	TGTGCCAGCAGCCCGAACAAAGGGAGCACAGATACGCAGTATTTT
-	TRBV5-1	TRBJ2-5	16	once	CASSLGVVGSGETQYF	TGCGCCAGCAGCTTGGGGGTTGTGGGATCGGGAGAGACCCAGTACTTC
-	TRBV7-2	TRBJ1-5	13	-	CASSSLIDQPQHF	TGTGCCAGCAGCTCCTTAATAGATCAGCCCCAGCATTTT
-	TRBV19	TRBJ2-3	14	-	CASSIGYSSDTQYF	TGTGCCAGTAGTATAGGGTACAGTTCAGATACGCAGTATTTT
-	TRBV5-1	TRBJ2-5	12	-	CASSLLQETQYF	TGCGCCAGCAGCTTGCTCCAAGAGACCCAGTACTTC
-	TRBV5-4	TRBJ2-5	13	once	CASSFGLQETQYF	TGTGCCAGCAGCTTTGGACTCCAAGAGACCCAGTACTTC
-	TRBV15	TRBJ1-1	13	few	CATSRVGRAEAFF	TGTGCCACCAGCAGAGTGGGGAGGGCTGAAGCTTTCTTT
-	TRBV18	TRBJ1-3	15	-	CASSPGFPSGNTIYF	TGTGCCAGCTCACCGGGGTTTCCCTCTGGAAACACCATATATTTT
-	TRBV19	TRBJ2-6	16	-	CASSPGRLSGANVLTF	TGTGCCAGTAGTCCGGGACGCCTCTCTGGGGCCAACGTCCTGACTTTC
TRBD2	TRBV5-1	TRBJ2-1	17	-	CASSLAFIAGEANEQFF	TGCGCCAGCAGCTTGGCCTTTATAGCGGGAGAGGCCAATGAGCAGTTCTTC
TRBD1	TRBV19	TRBJ2-5	16	once	CASRLGTGGGHETQYF	TGTGCCAGTAGATTGGGGACAGGGGGAGGACATGAGACCCAGTACTTC
TRBD2	TRBV5-1	TRBJ2-7	17	-	CASSHGLAGAFPHEQYF	TGCGCCAGCAGCCACGGACTAGCGGGAGCCTTCCCCCACGAGCAGTACTTC
TRBD2	TRBV7-9	TRBJ2-2	18	-	CASSFLLGTSRSAGELFF	TGTGCCAGCAGCTTTCTGCTGGGGACTAGCCGGAGCGCCGGGGAGCTGTTTTTT
-	TRBV15	TRBJ2-5	17	-	CATSSPRDKKRQETQYF	TGTGCCACCAGCTCACCCCGGGACAAGAAGCGCCAAGAGACCCAGTACTTC
-	TRBV30	TRBJ1-1	13	few	CAWSDRWGTEAFF	TGTGCCTGGAGTGACAGGTGGGGCACTGAAGCTTTCTTT
-	TRBV27	TRBJ1-1	13	-	CASSPEMNTEAFF	TGTGCCAGCAGTCCTGAAATGAACACTGAAGCTTTCTTT
TRBD1	TRBV6-6	TRBJ2-2	14	-	CASNAGTGTGELFF	TGTGCCAGCAATGCCGGGACAGGGACCGGGGAGCTGTTTTTT
-	TRBV28	TRBJ1-2	12	-	CASNNLPYGYTF	TGTGCCAGCAATAATCTCCCCTATGGCTACACCTTC
-	TRBV7-9	TRBJ1-5	15	few	CASSSSDSIHQPQHF	TGTGCCAGCAGCTCTAGCGACAGTATCCATCAGCCCCAGCATTTT
-	TRBV14	TRBJ2-2	16	-	CASSQGGLANTGELFF	TGTGCCAGCAGCCAAGGAGGCTTAGCGAACACCGGGGAGCTGTTTTTT
-	TRBV23-1	TRBJ2-3	13	-	CASSPREADTQYF	TGCGCCAGCAGTCCGAGGGAGGCGGATACGCAGTATTTT
-	TRBV19	TRBJ2-3	12	-	CASKTTAGTQYF	TGTGCCAGTAAAACAACGGCAGGGACGCAGTATTTT
TRBD2	TRBV10-3	TRBJ2-7	17	-	CAISDHSERGTSYEQYF	TGTGCCATCAGTGACCACTCCGAGCGGGGGACCTCCTACGAGCAGTACTTC
TRBD1	TRBV5-1	TRBJ2-7	13	-	CASGRDRSYEQYF	TGCGCCAGCGGTCGGGACAGGTCCTACGAGCAGTACTTC
TRBD1	TRBV28	TRBJ2-1	15	-	CASSLGQGVRNEQFF	TGTGCCAGCAGCCTGGGACAGGGGGTGAGGAATGAGCAGTTCTTC
-	TRBV15	TRBJ2-1	14	-	CATRGTLGGNEQFF	TGTGCCACCAGGGGTACCTTAGGGGGAAATGAGCAGTTCTTC
-	TRBV5-6	TRBJ2-2	14	-	CASSLLLNTGELFF	TGTGCCAGCAGCTTGCTACTGAACACCGGGGAGCTGTTTTTT
-	TRBV5-4	TRBJ2-1	15	-	CASSLVGANRNEQFF	TGTGCCAGCAGCTTGGTGGGAGCCAACCGTAATGAGCAGTTCTTC
TRBD1	TRBV28	TRBJ1-2	14	-	CASSRRGTGYGYTF	TGTGCCAGCAGCCGTCGCGGGACAGGCTATGGCTACACCTTC
-	TRBV27	TRBJ2-3	14	-	CASSFIWGTDTQYF	TGTGCCAGCAGTTTTATCTGGGGTACAGATACGCAGTATTTT